The rows below give T cell receptor beta chains drawn from one sample of a study of T cells in Graves' hyperthyroidism and ophthalmopathy. Each CDR3 protein gets one entry after TCRdb re-called the multiplex PCR reads with MiXCR. The table records approximately 360,000 distinct CDR3 sequences, approximately 14% of them present only once. Sequencing was performed on blood. These receptors all stem from a woman aged 18-29 years with Graves' hyperthyroidism that later progressed to Graves' ophthalmopathy. Each CDR3 is given with its conserved first and last residue. A D gene is named only where the DNA matches it firmly. Only part of the rows carry a size: once, few, many, or a class if the clone is expanded.

>.|TRBV28|TRBJ1-2|.
TGTGCCAGCAGTTTAACCTCGAATGGCTACACCTTC
CASSLTSNGYTF
>few|TRBV15|TRBJ1-5|TRBD1
TGTGCCACCAGCACGACAGGGGGCAATCAGCCCCAGCATTTT
CATSTTGGNQPQHF
>.|TRBV20-1|TRBJ2-7|TRBD1
TGCAGTGCTCCTCTCCCGGGACAGGGGGCGGGCGAGCAGTACTTC
CSAPLPGQGAGEQYF
>.|TRBV5-1|TRBJ2-5|.
TGCGCCAGCAGCTTAATCTCACAAGAGACCCAGTACTTC
CASSLISQETQYF
>few|TRBV28|TRBJ2-5|.
TGTGCCAGCATGGCCTGGGGGGAAGAGACCCAGTACTTC
CASMAWGEETQYF
>many|TRBV5-1|TRBJ2-1|TRBD2
TGCGCCAGCAGCGTTCGGACTAGCGGGAGCTTTGCCTACAATGAGCAGTTCTTC
CASSVRTSGSFAYNEQFF
>.|TRBV20-1|TRBJ2-1|.
TGCAGTGCGACGGCGGCCAGCGGGCCATATAGCTCCTACAATGAGCAGTTCTTC
CSATAASGPYSSYNEQFF
>.|TRBV7-3|TRBJ2-3|.
TGTGCCAGCAGCTTAATCGCTAGTATGGATACGCAGTATTTT
CASSLIASMDTQYF
>.|TRBV19|TRBJ2-5|.
TGTGCCAGTAAAGGCTCGTATTACCAAGAGACCCAGTACTTC
CASKGSYYQETQYF
>.|TRBV4-1|TRBJ1-1|TRBD1
TGCGCCAGCAGCAAAAGTGTCGGTCGGACAGGGGCCACTGAAGCTTTCTTT
CASSKSVGRTGATEAFF
>many|TRBV20-1|TRBJ1-5|.
TGCAGTGCTAGAGGTGCCTTTAGCAATCAGCCCCAGCATTTT
CSARGAFSNQPQHF
>many|TRBV27|TRBJ2-1|.
TGTGCCAGCAGAGGCTTAGGGGTGATGAATGAGCAGTTCTTC
CASRGLGVMNEQFF
>many|TRBV6-5|TRBJ2-5|TRBD2
TGTGCCAGCAGTTACTCATCGGGAGGGCAAGAGACCCAGTACTTC
CASSYSSGGQETQYF
>.|TRBV7-9|TRBJ1-5|.
TGTGCCAGCAGCTTAGCGCGTGGGGGAAGCAATCAGCCCCAGCATTTT
CASSLARGGSNQPQHF
>.|TRBV20-1|TRBJ2-7|TRBD1
TGCAGTGCTACCTCCCTGTACAGGGGGTTCGAGCAGTACTTC
CSATSLYRGFEQYF
>many|TRBV30|TRBJ2-2|.
TGTGCCTGGAGTGTACGGGCCGGGGAGCTGTTTTTT
CAWSVRAGELFF
>few|TRBV15|TRBJ2-7|TRBD2
TGTGCCACCAGCAGAATACCGGGACTATCTACCTACGAGCAGTACTTC
CATSRIPGLSTYEQYF
>many|TRBV7-9|TRBJ2-5|TRBD2
TGTGCCAGCAGCTCCGGAGGGTTGATAGCGGGAGACCCTTACCAAGAGACCCAGTACTTC
CASSSGGLIAGDPYQETQYF
>many|TRBV29-1|TRBJ2-1|.
TGCAGCGTTCGACTACCCTCCTACAATGAGCAGTTCTTC
CSVRLPSYNEQFF
>.|TRBV20-1|TRBJ1-4|TRBD1
TGCAGGGCAGGGACAGGGGGCAATGAAAAACTGTTTTTT
CRAGTGGNEKLFF
>.|TRBV7-9|TRBJ2-2|.
TGTGCCAGCAGCCACAGAACCGGGGAGCTGTTTTTT
CASSHRTGELFF
>once|TRBV28|TRBJ2-7|.
TGTGCCGGCAGCCTGTTTCCGGGCCGAAAAAGTTCATACGAGCAGTACTTC
CAGSLFPGRKSSYEQYF
>many|TRBV28|TRBJ2-1|TRBD2
TGTGCCAGCAGTCCTACCAGCGGGAGTTACAATGAGCAGTTCTTC
CASSPTSGSYNEQFF
>few|TRBV20-1|TRBJ2-3|TRBD2
TGCAGTGCTAGGCCTGGGACTAGCGGGATTACAGATACGCAGTATTTT
CSARPGTSGITDTQYF
>few|TRBV14|TRBJ2-1|TRBD2
TGTGCCAGCAGCCCGACTAGCCTTGCCAATGAGCAGTTCTTC
CASSPTSLANEQFF
>.|TRBV27|TRBJ2-7|.
TGTGCCAGCAGTTTTTCCGGGGTGGGGTACGAGCAGTACTTC
CASSFSGVGYEQYF
>.|TRBV19|TRBJ2-1|TRBD1
TGTGCCAGTAAGACAGGGATCTCCTACAATGAGCAGTTCTTC
CASKTGISYNEQFF
>.|TRBV29-1|TRBJ2-3|.
TGCAGCGTTATAGAGACTTCAGATACGCAGTATTTT
CSVIETSDTQYF
>.|TRBV29-1|TRBJ2-5|TRBD1
TGCAGCGTTGAAAGGCAGGGGGAAATCGGAGAGACCCAGTACTTC
CSVERQGEIGETQYF
>many|TRBV7-2|TRBJ2-7|TRBD2
TGTGCCAGCAGAAAGACTAGCGGGTTCGAGTACGAGCAGTACTTC
CASRKTSGFEYEQYF
>many|TRBV6-1|TRBJ1-1|TRBD1
TGTGCCAGCACCCCAGACAGGGGGATTACTGAAGCTTTCTTT
CASTPDRGITEAFF
>few|TRBV6-2/TRBV6-3|TRBJ2-2|.
TGTGCCAGCAGTTACCCGCTCGGGGAGCTGTTTTTT
CASSYPLGELFF
>.|TRBV4-3|TRBJ2-5|TRBD2
TGCGCCAGCAGCCAAACGGGACTAGCGGGAGGAGAGACCCAGTACTTC
CASSQTGLAGGETQYF
>many|TRBV27|TRBJ2-1|TRBD2
TGTGCCAGCAGTTTAGGTAGCGGGGCATCCTACAATGAGCAGTTCTTC
CASSLGSGASYNEQFF
>many|TRBV4-1|TRBJ1-1|TRBD1
TGCGCCAGCAGAGGAGGGGGCTCGAACGCTGAAGCTTTCTTT
CASRGGGSNAEAFF
>.|TRBV14|TRBJ2-2|.
TGTGCCAGCAGCCAATTAGAATGTGGGGTCAGGGACACCGGGGAGCTGTTTTTT
CASSQLECGVRDTGELFF
>.|TRBV20-1|TRBJ1-4|TRBD1
TGCAGTGCTAGAGGCGACAGGGGGGAAAATCTTGGTGAAAAACTGTTTTTT
CSARGDRGENLGEKLFF
>many|TRBV27|TRBJ1-5|.
TGTGCCAGCAGTCCGGATTATAGCAATCAGCCCCAGCATTTT
CASSPDYSNQPQHF